The sample holds many counts of the clone carrying this T cell receptor (beta chain). Its antigen is still unknown. Time point of the sample: patch test 2, 6 weeks after DPC sensitization. Treatment reported: therapeutic diphenylcyclopropenone sensitization with weekly scalp DPC. Phlebotomy was performed prior to application of every patch test. Participating donors were patients with alopecia, aged 18 to 70 years, considered appropriate candidates for DPC. The authors extracted total RNA from unfractionated whole blood. This sample is drawn from a study of human T cells and chemical hapten exposure. Study-level results: Those TCRs sitting above 1 in 1000 frequency stayed the same with DPC sensitization.

TCRdb redid the calling of the RACE reads with MiXCR, one entry per CDR3 protein. Of 120,000 to 150,000 distinct CDR3 sequences in the sample, approximately 12% were seen once. The CDR3 loop spans 13 amino acids. CDR1 and CDR2 from the germline V gene are GTSNPN and SVGIG (reference sequence). The V gene lost 3 bases and the J gene lost 1 base, with 9 bases spanning the gap. The receptor comes from a woman in her fifties or sixties with alopecia areata. Some clones in this sample may be carry-over from other donors' samples. The chain recombines TRBV30 with TRBJ2-5, with unresolved D. This material consisted of whole blood, taken in connection with sensitization to the hapten diphenylcyclopropenone (DPC). The DNA of the CDR3 is TGTGCCTGGAGCCGAGGCCTCCAAGAGACCCAGTACTTC. It is translated as CAWSRGLQETQYF.